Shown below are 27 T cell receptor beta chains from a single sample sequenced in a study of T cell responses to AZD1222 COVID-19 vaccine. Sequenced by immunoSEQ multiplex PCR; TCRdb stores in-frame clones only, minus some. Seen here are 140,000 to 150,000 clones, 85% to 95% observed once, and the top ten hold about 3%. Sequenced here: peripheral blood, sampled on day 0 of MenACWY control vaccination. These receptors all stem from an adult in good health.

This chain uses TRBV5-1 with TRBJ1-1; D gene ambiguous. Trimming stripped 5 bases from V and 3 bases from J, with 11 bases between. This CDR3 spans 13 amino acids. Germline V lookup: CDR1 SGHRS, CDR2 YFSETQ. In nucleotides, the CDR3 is TGCGCCAGCAGTTCTCGGGTGGACACTGAAGCTTTCTTT. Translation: CASSSRVDTEAFF.

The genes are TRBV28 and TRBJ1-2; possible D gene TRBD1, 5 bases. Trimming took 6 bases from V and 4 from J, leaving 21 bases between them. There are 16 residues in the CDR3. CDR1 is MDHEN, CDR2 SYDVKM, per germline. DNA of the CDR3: TGTGCCAGCAGACACCAAGGTCAGGGTGCCCTCTATGGCTACACCTTC. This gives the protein CASRHQGQGALYGYTF.

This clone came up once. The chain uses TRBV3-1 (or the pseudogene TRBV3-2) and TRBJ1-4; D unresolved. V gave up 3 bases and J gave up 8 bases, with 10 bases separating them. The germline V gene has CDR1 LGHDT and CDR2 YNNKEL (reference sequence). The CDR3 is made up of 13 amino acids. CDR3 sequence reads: CASSHLPGEKLFF. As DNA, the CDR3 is TGTGCCAGCAGCCACCTACCTGGGGAAAAACTGTTTTTT.

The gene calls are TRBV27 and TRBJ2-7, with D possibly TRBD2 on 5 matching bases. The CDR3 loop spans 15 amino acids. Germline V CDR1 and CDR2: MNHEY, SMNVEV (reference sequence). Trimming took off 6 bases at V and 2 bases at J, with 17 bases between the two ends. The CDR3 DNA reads TGTGCCAGCAGCCCCAGCGGCGGATTCGCCTACGAGCAGTACTTC. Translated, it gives CASSPSGGFAYEQYF.

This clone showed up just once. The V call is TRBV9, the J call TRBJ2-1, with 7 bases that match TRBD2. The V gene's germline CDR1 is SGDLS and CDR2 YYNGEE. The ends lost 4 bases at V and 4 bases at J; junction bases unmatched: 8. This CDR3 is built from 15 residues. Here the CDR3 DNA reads TGTGCCAGCAGCCCTCAAACGGGGGGATACAATGAGCAGTTCTTC. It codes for CASSPQTGGYNEQFF.

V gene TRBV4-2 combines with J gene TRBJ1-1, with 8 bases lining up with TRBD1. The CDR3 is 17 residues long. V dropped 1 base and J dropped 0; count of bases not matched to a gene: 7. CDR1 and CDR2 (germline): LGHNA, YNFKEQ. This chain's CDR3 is CASSQAGTGTLNTEAFF. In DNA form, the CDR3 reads TGTGCCAGCAGCCAAGCAGGGACAGGCACATTGAACACTGAAGCTTTCTTT.

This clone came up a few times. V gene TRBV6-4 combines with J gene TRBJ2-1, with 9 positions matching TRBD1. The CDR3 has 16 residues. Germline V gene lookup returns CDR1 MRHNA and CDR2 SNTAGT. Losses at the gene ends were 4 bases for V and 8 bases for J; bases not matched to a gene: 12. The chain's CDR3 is CASSVTGGRGSYEQFF. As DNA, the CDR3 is TGTGCCAGCAGTGTGACAGGGGGGAGAGGTTCTTATGAGCAGTTCTTC.

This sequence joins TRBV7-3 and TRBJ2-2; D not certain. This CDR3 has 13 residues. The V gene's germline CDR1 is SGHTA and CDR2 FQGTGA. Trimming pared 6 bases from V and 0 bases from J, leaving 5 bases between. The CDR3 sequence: CASSTSNTGELFF. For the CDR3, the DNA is TGTGCCAGCAGTACCTCGAACACCGGGGAGCTGTTTTTT.

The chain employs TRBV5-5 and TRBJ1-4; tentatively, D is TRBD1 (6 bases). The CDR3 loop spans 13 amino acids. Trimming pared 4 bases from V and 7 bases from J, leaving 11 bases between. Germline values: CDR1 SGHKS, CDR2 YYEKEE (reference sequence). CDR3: CASSRGGAEKLFF. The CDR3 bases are TGTGCCAGCAGCCGGGGGGGCGCTGAAAAACTGTTTTTT.

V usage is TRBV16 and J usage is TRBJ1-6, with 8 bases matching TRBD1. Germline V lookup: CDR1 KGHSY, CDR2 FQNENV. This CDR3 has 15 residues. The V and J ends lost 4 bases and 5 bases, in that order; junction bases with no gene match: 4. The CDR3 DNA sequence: TGTGCCAGCAGCCGACAGGGACAGGATAATTCACCCCTCCACTTT. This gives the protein CASSRQGQDNSPLHF.

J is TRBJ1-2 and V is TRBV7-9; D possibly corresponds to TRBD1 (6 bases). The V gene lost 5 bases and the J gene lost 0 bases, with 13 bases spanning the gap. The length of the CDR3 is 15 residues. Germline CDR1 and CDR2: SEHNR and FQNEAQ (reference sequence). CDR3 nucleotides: TGTGCCAGCAGCCCTAATAGACAGGCTAACTATGGCTACACCTTC. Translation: CASSPNRQANYGYTF.

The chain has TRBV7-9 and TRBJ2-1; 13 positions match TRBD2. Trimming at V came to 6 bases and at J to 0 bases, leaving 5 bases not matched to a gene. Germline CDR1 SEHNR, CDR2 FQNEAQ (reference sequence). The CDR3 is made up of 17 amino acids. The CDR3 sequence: CASRARTSGSSYNEQFF. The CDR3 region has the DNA TGTGCCAGCAGAGCAAGGACTAGCGGGAGCTCCTACAATGAGCAGTTCTTC. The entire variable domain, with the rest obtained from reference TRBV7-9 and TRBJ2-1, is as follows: DTGVSQNPRHKITKRGQNVTFRCDPISEHNRLYWYRQTLGQGPEFLTYFQNEAQLEKSRLLSDRFSAERPKGSFSTLEIQRTEQGDSAMYLCASRARTSGSSYNEQFFGPGTRLTVL.

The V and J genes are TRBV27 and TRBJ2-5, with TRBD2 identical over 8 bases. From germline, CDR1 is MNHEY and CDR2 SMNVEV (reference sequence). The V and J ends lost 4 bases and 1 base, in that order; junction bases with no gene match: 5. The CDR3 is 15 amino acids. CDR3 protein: CASSSAGVIQETQYF. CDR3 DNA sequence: TGTGCCAGCAGTTCAGCGGGGGTGATCCAAGAGACCCAGTACTTC.

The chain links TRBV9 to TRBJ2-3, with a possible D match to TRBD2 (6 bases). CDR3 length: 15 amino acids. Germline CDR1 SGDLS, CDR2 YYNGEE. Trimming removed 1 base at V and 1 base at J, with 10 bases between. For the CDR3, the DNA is TGTGCCAGCAGCGTAACTAGCTGGGGCACAGATACGCAGTATTTT. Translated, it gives CASSVTSWGTDTQYF.

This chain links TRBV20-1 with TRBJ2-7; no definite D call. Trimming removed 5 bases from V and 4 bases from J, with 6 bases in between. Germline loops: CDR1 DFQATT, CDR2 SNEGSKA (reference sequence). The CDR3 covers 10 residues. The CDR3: CSASTYEQYF. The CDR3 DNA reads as TGCAGTGCTTCGACATACGAGCAGTACTTC.

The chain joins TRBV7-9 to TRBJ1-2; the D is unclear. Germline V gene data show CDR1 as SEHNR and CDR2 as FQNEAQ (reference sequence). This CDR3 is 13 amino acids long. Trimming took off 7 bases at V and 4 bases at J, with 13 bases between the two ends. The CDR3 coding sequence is TGTGCCAGCACCTTTGGAATAGTCTATGGCTACACCTTC. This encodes CASTFGIVYGYTF.

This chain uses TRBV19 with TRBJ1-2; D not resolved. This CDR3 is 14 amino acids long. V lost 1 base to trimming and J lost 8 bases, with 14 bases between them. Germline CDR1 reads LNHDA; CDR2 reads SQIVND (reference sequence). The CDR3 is CASSIAGSTAGYTF. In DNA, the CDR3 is TGTGCCAGTAGTATAGCGGGATCTACTGCCGGCTACACCTTC.

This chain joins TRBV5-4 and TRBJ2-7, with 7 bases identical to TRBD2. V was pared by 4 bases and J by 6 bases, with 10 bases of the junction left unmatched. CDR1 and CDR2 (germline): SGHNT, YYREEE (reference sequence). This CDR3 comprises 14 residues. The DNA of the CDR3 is TGTGCCAGCAGCGGGGGGGAGAGGTTCACCGAGCAGTACTTC. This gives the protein CASSGGERFTEQYF.

The CDR3 bases are TGTGCCAGCAGCCCGGGAGCATCCTACGAGCAGTACTTC. Protein: CASSPGASYEQYF. This sequence joins TRBV7-8 and TRBJ2-7; tentatively, D is TRBD2 (6 bases). The germline V gene encodes CDR1 SGHVS and CDR2 FQNEAQ. The CDR3 has 13 residues. Trimming stripped 5 bases from V and 1 base from J, with 9 bases between.

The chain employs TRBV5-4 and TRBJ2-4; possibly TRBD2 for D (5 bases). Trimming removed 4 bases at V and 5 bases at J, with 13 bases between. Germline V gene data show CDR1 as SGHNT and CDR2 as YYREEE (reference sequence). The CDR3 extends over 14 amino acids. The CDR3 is CASSPKDGENIQYF. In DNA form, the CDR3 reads TGTGCCAGCAGCCCTAAGGACGGGGAAAACATTCAGTACTTC.

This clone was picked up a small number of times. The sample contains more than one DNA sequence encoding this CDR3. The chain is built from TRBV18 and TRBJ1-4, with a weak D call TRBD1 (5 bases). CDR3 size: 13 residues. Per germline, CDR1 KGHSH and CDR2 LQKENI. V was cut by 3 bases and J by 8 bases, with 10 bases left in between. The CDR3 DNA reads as TGTGCCAGCTCACCCGCTGGGGGGGAAAAACTGTTTTTT. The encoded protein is CASSPAGGEKLFF.

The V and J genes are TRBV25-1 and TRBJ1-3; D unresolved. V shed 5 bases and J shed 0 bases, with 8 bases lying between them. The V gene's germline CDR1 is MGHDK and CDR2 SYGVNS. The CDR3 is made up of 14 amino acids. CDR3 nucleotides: TGTGCCAGCAGTCGCCGCAACTCTGGAAACACCATATATTTT. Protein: CASSRRNSGNTIYF. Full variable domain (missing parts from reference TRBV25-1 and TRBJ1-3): EADIYQTPRYLVIGTGKKITLECSQTMGHDKMYWYQQDPGMELHLIHYSYGVNSTEKGDLSSESTVSRIRTEHFPLTLESARPSHTSQYLCASSRRNSGNTIYFGEGSWLTVV.

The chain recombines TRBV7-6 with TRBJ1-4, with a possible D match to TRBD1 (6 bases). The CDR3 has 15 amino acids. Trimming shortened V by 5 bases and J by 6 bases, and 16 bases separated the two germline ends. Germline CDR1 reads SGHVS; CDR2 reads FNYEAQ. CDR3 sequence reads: CASSILGGEDEKLFF. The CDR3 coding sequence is TGTGCCAGCAGCATTCTAGGGGGGGAGGATGAAAAACTGTTTTTT.

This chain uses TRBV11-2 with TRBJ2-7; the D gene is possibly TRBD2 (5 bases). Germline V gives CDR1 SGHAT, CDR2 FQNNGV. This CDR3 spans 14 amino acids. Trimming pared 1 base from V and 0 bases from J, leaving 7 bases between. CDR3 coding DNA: TGTGCCAGCAGCTTAGCGGGGTCCTCCTACGAGCAGTACTTC. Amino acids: CASSLAGSSYEQYF.

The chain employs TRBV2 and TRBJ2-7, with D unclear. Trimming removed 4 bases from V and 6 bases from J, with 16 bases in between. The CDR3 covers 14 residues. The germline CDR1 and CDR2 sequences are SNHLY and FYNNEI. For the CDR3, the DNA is TGTGCCAGCAGTGCAAATATCAAGGGCGTCGAGCAGTACTTC. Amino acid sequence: CASSANIKGVEQYF.

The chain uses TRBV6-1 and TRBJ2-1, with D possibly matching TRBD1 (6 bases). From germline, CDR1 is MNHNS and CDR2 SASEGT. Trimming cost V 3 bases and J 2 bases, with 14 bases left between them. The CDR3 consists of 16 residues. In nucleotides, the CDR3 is TGTGCCAGCAGTGAGTCTGGGAGACAGGCCTACAATGAGCAGTTCTTC. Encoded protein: CASSESGRQAYNEQFF.

This CDR3 is CASSWDRANTEAFF. In nucleotides, the CDR3 is TGTGCCAGCAGTTGGGACAGGGCGAACACTGAAGCTTTCTTT. This chain links TRBV2 with TRBJ1-1, with 9 positions matching TRBD1. Germline V CDR1 and CDR2: SNHLY, FYNNEI. V shed 5 bases and J 1 base; nucleotides not matched to a gene: 2. The CDR3 consists of 14 residues. The whole variable domain, filled in from reference TRBV2 and TRBJ1-1, reads EPEVTQTPSHQVTQMGQEVILRCVPISNHLYFYWYRQILGQKVEFLVSFYNNEISEKSEIFDDQFSVERPDGSNFTLKIRSTKLEDSAMYFCASSWDRANTEAFFGQGTRLTVV.